This T cell receptor (beta chain) was recorded in a study of blood T cell repertoires in COVID-19. The protocol was immunoSEQ multiplex PCR, while the TCRdb copy is restricted to in-frame clones and leaves out a portion. This table holds a few hundred thousand clones, nearly 90% found once. The sample comprised PBMCs or T cells enriched from blood (not recorded which). The sequence was collected from a man younger than 45 who had been exposed to COVID-19.

Here the CDR3 DNA reads TGCAGTGCTAGTTTAGGACTGCCCACGGATACGCAGTATTTT. This translates into CSASLGLPTDTQYF. This sequence joins TRBV20-1 and TRBJ2-3, with D perhaps TRBD2 (5 bases). Trimming stripped 3 bases from V and 6 bases from J, with 16 bases between. CDR1 and CDR2 (germline): DFQATT, SNEGSKA (reference sequence). The CDR3 has 14 residues.